These 10 T cell receptor beta chains were sequenced from one sample in a study of CD8 T cells in Susac syndrome. RNA totalling roughly 0.5 to 1 ug underwent reverse transcription with random hexamers. One entry per CDR3 protein results from TCRdb running MiXCR on the immunoSEQ multiplex PCR reads. The sample yields about 84,000 distinct CDR3 sequences, roughly 96% seen once. Sample: CD8+ T cells from PBMCs. Receptor source: a human donor with Susac syndrome.

The chain links TRBV5-1 to TRBJ2-1; D is ambiguous. Trimming removed 4 bases from V and 2 bases from J, with 10 bases in between. Germline lookup yields CDR1 SGHRS and CDR2 YFSETQ. The CDR3 has 14 residues. Here the CDR3 reads CASSVDLAYNEQFF. Written as DNA, the CDR3 is TGCGCCAGCAGCGTCGACCTGGCCTACAATGAGCAGTTCTTC.

The gene calls are TRBV2 and TRBJ2-2, with D unresolved. The CDR3 is 15 amino acids. CDR1 and CDR2 (germline): SNHLY, FYNNEI. V lost 3 bases, J lost 5 bases, and 13 bases lay in between. The CDR3 DNA sequence: TGTGCCAGCAGTGATTGGCCAGGTGATACCGGGGAGCTGTTTTTT. This translates into CASSDWPGDTGELFF.

The chain links TRBV2 to TRBJ2-5; TRBD1 aligns across 7 bases. Germline V gives CDR1 SNHLY, CDR2 FYNNEI. The CDR3 totals 15 residues. V lost 3 bases to trimming and J lost 2 bases; unmatched junction nucleotides: 6. CDR3: CASSETGSGQETQYF. CDR3 coding DNA: TGTGCCAGCAGTGAGACAGGGAGTGGACAAGAGACCCAGTACTTC. The entire variable domain, with the rest obtained from reference TRBV2 and TRBJ2-5, is as follows: EPEVTQTPSHQVTQMGQEVILRCVPISNHLYFYWYRQILGQKVEFLVSFYNNEISEKSEIFDDQFSVERPDGSNFTLKIRSTKLEDSAMYFCASSETGSGQETQYFGPGTRLLVL.

This chain connects TRBV20-1 to TRBJ2-6; TRBD2 agrees at 8 bases. Germline CDR1 DFQATT, CDR2 SNEGSKA (reference sequence). V was clipped by 6 bases and J by 3 bases; unmatched bases: 16. This CDR3 has 18 residues. Written as DNA, the CDR3 is TGCAGTGCCCCCATGGGGACTAGATCCTATGGTGGGGCCAACGTCCTGACTTTC. Translation: CSAPMGTRSYGGANVLTF.

The rearrangement uses TRBV13 and TRBJ2-7, with D perhaps TRBD2 (5 bases). The CDR3 has 14 amino acids. CDR1 is PRHDT and CDR2 is FYEKMQ in the germline V gene (reference sequence). V was trimmed by 0 bases and J by 3 bases, leaving 9 bases between them. CDR3 protein: CASSLGGVLYEQYF. Here the CDR3 DNA reads TGTGCCAGCAGCTTAGGGGGAGTCCTCTACGAGCAGTACTTC.

The gene calls are TRBV12-3 or TRBV12-4 and TRBJ1-6; perhaps TRBD1 as D (6 bases). This CDR3 comprises 16 residues. V was shortened by 4 bases and J by 7 bases, with 17 bases between the two germline ends. Here the CDR3 reads CASSSQSKGVNSPLHF. The CDR3 bases are TGTGCCAGCAGTTCCCAGTCCAAGGGGGTCAATTCACCCCTCCACTTT.

The rearrangement uses TRBV12-3 or TRBV12-4 and TRBJ1-5, with unresolved D. This CDR3 region has 14 residues. The V and J ends lost 2 bases and 0 bases respectively, with 5 bases between them. Here the CDR3 reads CASSLPVSNQPQHF. The CDR3 coding sequence is TGTGCCAGCAGTTTACCAGTTAGCAATCAGCCCCAGCATTTT.

The V gene is TRBV10-3, the J gene TRBJ2-1, with TRBD1 matching over 9 bases. Germline V gene data show CDR1 as ENHRY and CDR2 as SYGVKD. The CDR3 loop spans 15 amino acids. Trimming cost V 9 bases and J 4 bases; bases outside gene matches: 10. In DNA, the CDR3 is TGTGCCATTCTATCCGGGACAGGGTCATACAATGAGCAGTTCTTC. It encodes CAILSGTGSYNEQFF.

The gene calls are TRBV5-1 and TRBJ2-7; the D gene is possibly TRBD1 (7 bases). CDR1 is SGHRS, CDR2 YFSETQ, per germline. V gave up 2 bases and J gave up 4 bases, with 16 bases separating them. This CDR3 has 15 residues. CDR3 in DNA: TGCGCCAGCAGCTTAGAAGGAGGGGGCGCATACGAGCAGTACTTC. Translating it yields CASSLEGGGAYEQYF.

This chain joins TRBV15 and TRBJ1-4; D might be TRBD1 (5 bases). V was trimmed by 1 base and J by 8 bases, leaving 11 bases between them. The CDR3 runs 14 residues. Germline CDR1 and CDR2: LNHNV and YYDKDF (reference sequence). CDR3 DNA sequence: TGTGCCACCAGCAGAGCGGCAGGGTGGGAAAAACTGTTTTTT. It codes for CATSRAAGWEKLFF.